These T cell receptor beta chains were read from a single sample in a study of T cell changes during pregnancy in multiple sclerosis. Produced via immunoSEQ multiplex PCR; TCRdb's table is partial and in-frame only. The sample lists about 38,000 clones; over 80% were seen once. Material: CD4+ T cells from peripheral blood mononuclear cells, obtained in the third trimester of pregnancy. Receptor source: a female donor in good health, enrolled as a control in a pregnancy study. Both conserved end residues are trimmed from each CDR3. Fields, in order: V gene, J gene, CDR3 protein.

TRBV4-2	TRBJ1-4	ASSQDGTGANEKLF
TRBV7-7	TRBJ2-5	ASSPLTGGVGETQY
TRBV19	TRBJ1-1	ASSIFPGTGNTEAF
TRBV29-1	TRBJ2-7	SVVESSYEQY
TRBV28	TRBJ1-4	ASGDSRGYEKLF
TRBV18	TRBJ2-1	ASSPPSGRLNEQF
TRBV2	TRBJ2-1	ASSELGLADNEQF
TRBV2	TRBJ2-7	ASRLYDEQY
TRBV11-3	TRBJ2-7	ASSLGGGFSYEQY
TRBV6-4	TRBJ2-7	ASSVTGQGPYEQY
TRBV11-2	TRBJ1-2	ASSFLQGTGYT
TRBV14	TRBJ2-5	ASSQERRTQY
TRBV5-1	TRBJ2-5	ASSLIDRAGKTQY
TRBV5-4	TRBJ2-3	ASSLQGSTDTQY
TRBV7-2	TRBJ1-1	ASSQRGEAF
TRBV9	TRBJ2-7	ASSRTYSGRKRDEQY
TRBV10-2	TRBJ2-5	ASRNPGTQETQY
TRBV7-2	TRBJ1-2	ASSLVRGGGYT
TRBV5-1	TRBJ1-1	ASSLQAGNTEAF
TRBV5-1	NA	ASSLAAGGSYEQY
TRBV9	TRBJ2-3	ASSVGLHTDTQY
TRBV4-2	TRBJ1-2	ASSQVFGGDYGYT
TRBV28	TRBJ1-2	ASSLGTTPYGYT
TRBV6-6	TRBJ1-2	ASSYSGLLYGYT
TRBV5-4	TRBJ1-1	ASSTGGNTEAF
TRBV30	TRBJ1-5	AWSVRGYQPQH
TRBV9	TRBJ2-2	ASSVGHTGELF
TRBV29-1	TRBJ1-2	SVDPGQGGYGYT
TRBV14	TRBJ1-4	ASSKMGQGYEKLF
TRBV5-6	TRBJ2-1	ASSFSGENEQF
TRBV5-6	TRBJ2-7	ASSLMAVGLAGDFEQY
TRBV7-9	TRBJ1-6	ASSLFEGGNSPLH
TRBV7-9	TRBJ2-1	ASSPRGRSSYNEQF
TRBV7-9	TRBJ1-1	ASSLQMNTEAF
TRBV7-8	TRBJ2-6	ASSFNVINSGSGANVLT
TRBV7-7	TRBJ2-5	ASSHPGQTQETQY
TRBV4-1	TRBJ1-4	ASRSGHSTNEKLF
TRBV29-1	TRBJ2-3	SVTTDTQY
TRBV6-1	TRBJ1-5	ASSERQGRKQPQH
TRBV6-1	TRBJ1-1	ASSEWTQNTEAF
TRBV5-1	TRBJ2-7	ASSSLSGLEQY
TRBV2	TRBJ2-3	ASNPTGTSADTQY
TRBV9	TRBJ2-1	ASSVAGVGSYNEQF
TRBV28	TRBJ2-7	ASSPEGAGDEQY
TRBV2	TRBJ2-5	ASSARSLAGEAQY